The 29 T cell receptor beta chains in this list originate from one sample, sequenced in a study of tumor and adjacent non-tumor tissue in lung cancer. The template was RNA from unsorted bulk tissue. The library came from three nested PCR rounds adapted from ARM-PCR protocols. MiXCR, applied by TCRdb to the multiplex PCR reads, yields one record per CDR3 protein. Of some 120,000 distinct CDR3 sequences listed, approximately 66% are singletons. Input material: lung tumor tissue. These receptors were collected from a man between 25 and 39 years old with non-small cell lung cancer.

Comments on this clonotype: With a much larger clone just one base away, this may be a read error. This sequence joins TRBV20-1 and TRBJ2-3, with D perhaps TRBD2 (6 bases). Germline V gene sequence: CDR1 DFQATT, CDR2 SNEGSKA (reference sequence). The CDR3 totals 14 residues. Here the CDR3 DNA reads TGCAGCGTAGGAACGGGAGACAGCTTTTATATGCAGTATTTT. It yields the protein CSVGTGDSFYMQYF.

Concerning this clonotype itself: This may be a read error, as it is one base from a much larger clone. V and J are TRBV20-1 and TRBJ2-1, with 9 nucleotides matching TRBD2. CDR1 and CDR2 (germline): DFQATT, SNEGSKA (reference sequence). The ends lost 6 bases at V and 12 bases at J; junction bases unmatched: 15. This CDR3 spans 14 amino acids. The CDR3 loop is CSAKRLAAWGGQFF. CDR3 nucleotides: TGCAGTGCCAAAAGACTAGCGGCTTGGGGTGGGCAGTTCTTC.

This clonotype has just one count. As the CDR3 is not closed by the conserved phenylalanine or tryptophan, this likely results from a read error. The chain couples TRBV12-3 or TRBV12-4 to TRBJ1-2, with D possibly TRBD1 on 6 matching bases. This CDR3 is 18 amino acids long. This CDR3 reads CASSLRAGVSGANCGYTS. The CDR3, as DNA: TGTGCCAGCAGTTTAAGGGCAGGGGTCTCCGGAGCTAACTGTGGCTACACCTCC.

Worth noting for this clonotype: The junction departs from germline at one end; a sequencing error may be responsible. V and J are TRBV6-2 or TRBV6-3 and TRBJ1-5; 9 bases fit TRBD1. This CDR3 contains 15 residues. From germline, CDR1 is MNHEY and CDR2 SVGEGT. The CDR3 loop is CASGYSRTGAQPQHF. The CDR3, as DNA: TGTGCCAGCGGTTACTCGAGGACAGGGGCCCAGCCCCAACATTTT.

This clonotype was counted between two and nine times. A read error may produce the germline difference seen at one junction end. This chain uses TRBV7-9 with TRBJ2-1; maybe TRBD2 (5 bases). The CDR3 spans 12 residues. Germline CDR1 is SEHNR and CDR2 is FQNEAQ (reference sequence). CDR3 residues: CASRPGDGEQVF. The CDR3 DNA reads TGTGCCAGCAGACCCGGGGATGGAGAGCAGGTCTTC.

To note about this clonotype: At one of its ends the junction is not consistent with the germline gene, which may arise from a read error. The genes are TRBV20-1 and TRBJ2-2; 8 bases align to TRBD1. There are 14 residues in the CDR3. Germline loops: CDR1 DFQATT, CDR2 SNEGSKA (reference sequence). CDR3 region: CIASRDRNTGELVF. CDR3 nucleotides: TGCATTGCTAGCCGGGACAGGAACACCGGGGAGCTGGTTTTT.

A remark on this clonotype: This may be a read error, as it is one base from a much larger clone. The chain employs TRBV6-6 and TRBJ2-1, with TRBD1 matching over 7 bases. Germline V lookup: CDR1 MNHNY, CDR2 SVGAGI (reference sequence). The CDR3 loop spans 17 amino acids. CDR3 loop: CASSPDDRVSSYNEEFF. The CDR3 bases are TGTGCCAGCAGTCCAGACGACAGGGTCAGCTCCTACAATGAGGAGTTCTTC.

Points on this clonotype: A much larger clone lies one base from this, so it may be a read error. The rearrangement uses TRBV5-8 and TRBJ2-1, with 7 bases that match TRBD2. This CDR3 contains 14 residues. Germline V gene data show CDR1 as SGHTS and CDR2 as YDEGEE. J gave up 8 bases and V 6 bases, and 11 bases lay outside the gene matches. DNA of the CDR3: TGTGCCAGCACTGGACTAGTGGGAGGGGATGAGCAGTTCTTC. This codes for CASTGLVGGDEQFF.

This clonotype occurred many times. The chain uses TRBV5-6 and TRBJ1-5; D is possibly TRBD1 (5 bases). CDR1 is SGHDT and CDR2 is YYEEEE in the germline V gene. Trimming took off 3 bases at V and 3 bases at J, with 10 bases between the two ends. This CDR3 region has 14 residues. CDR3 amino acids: CASSWGGDNQPQHF. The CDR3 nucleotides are TGTGCCAGCAGCTGGGGGGGGGACAATCAGCCCCAGCATTTT.

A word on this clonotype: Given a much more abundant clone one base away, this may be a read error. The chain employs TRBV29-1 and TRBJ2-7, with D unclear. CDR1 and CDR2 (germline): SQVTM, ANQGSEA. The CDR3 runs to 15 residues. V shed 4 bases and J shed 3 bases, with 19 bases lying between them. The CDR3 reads CSVAIDGITGYEQYF. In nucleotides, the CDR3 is TGCAGCGTTGCGATCGACGGAATAACGGGCTACGAGCAGTACTTC.

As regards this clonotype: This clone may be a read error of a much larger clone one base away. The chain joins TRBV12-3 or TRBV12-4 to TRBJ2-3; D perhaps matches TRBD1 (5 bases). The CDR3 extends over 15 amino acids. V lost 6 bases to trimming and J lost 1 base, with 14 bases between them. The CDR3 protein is CASSPSEQGTDTQYF. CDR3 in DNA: TGTGCCAGCAGCCCCTCGGAACAGGGCACAGATACGCAGTATTTT.

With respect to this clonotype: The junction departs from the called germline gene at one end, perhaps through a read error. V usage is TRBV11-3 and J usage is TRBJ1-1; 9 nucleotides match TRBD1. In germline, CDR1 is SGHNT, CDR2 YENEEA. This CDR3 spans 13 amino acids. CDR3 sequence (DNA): TGCGCCAGCGGCTCGGGGACAGGGCCGGGAGCTTTCTTT. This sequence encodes CASGSGTGPGAFF.

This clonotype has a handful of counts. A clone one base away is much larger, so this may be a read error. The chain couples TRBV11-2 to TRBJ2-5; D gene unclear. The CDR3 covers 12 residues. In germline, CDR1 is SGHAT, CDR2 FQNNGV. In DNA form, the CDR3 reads TGTACCAGCAGCTTCCAGCTCGAGACCCAGTACTTC. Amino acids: CTSSFQLETQYF.

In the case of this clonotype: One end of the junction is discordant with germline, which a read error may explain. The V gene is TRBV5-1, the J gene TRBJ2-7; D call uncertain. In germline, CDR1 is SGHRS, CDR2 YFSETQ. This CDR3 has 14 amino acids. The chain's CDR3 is CASRLEGTDYEQYF. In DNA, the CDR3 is TGCGCCAGCAGATTGGAAGGCACTGACTACGAGCAGTACTTC.

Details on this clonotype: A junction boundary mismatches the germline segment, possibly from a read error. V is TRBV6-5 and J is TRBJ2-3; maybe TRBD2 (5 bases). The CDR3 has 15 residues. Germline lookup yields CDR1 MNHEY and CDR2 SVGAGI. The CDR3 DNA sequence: TGTCCCAGTAGTTTAACTTCAACTAGTTCAGATACGCGGTATTTT. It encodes CPSSLTSTSSDTRYF.

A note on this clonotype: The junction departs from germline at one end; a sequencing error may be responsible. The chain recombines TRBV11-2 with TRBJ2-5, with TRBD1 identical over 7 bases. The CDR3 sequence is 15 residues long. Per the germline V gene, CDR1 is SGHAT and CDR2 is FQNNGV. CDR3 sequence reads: CASILDRAFQETQYF. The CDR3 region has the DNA TGTGCCAGCATCTTAGACAGGGCCTTCCAAGAGACCCAATACTTC.

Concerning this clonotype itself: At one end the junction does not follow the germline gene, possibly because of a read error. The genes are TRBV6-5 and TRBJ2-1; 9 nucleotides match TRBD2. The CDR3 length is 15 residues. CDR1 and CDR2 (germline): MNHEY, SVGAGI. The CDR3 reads CTSSLLAGSYNEQFF. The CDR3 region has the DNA TGTACCAGCAGCCTACTAGCGGGCTCCTACAATGAGCAGTTCTTC.

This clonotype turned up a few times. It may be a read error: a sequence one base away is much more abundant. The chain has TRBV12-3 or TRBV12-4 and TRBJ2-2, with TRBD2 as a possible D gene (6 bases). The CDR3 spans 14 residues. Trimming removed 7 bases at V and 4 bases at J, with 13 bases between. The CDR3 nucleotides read TGTGCCAGCATTCGACGGGGAGGCACCGGGGAGCTGTTTTTT. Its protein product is CASIRRGGTGELFF.

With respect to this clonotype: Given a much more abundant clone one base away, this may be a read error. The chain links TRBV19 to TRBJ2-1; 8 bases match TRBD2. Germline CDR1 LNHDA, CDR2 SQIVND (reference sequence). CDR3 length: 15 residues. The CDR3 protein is CASSKTSGDYNEQLF. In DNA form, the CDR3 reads TGTGCCAGTAGTAAAACTAGCGGAGATTACAATGAGCAGTTGTTC.

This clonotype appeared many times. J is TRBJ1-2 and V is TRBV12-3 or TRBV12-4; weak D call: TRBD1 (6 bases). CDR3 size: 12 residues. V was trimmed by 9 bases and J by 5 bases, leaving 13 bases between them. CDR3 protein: CASTGAVYGYTF. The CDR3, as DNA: TGTGCCAGTACGGGGGCTGTTTATGGCTACACCTTC.

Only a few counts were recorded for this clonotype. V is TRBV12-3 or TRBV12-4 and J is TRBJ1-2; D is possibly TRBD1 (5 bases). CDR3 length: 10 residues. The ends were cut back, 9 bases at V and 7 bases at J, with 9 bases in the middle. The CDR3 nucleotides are TGTGCCAGTGTAGGGACTGGCTACACCTTC. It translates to CASVGTGYTF.

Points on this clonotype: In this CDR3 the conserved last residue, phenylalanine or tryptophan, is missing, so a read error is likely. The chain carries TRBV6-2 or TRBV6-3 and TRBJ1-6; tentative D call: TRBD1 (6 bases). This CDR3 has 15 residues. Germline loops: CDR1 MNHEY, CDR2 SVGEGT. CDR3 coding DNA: TGTGCCAGGAGTTCTAGACAGGCGGGAAATTCACCCCTCCACATT. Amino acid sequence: CARSSRQAGNSPLHI.

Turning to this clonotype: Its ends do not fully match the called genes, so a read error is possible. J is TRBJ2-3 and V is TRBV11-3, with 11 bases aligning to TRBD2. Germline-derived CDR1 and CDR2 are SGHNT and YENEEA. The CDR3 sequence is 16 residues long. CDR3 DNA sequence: TGTGCCAGCAGCGCCGTAGCGGGAGGGCCTGTAGATACGCGGTTTTTT. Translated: CASSAVAGGPVDTRFF.

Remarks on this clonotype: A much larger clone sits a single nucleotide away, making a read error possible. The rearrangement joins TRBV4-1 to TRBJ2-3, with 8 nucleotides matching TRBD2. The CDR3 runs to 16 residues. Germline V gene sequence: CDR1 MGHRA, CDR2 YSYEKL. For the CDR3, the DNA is TGCACCAGCAGCCACCACGGGGGGGCCATCACAGATACGCAGTATTTT. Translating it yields CTSSHHGGAITDTQYF.

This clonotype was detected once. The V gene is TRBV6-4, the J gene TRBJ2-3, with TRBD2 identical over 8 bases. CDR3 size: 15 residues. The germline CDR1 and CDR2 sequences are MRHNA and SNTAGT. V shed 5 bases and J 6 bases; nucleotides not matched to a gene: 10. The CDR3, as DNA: TGTGCCAGCAGTCCCCCAGCGGGAGAAAGGGATACGCAGTATTTT. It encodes CASSPPAGERDTQYF.

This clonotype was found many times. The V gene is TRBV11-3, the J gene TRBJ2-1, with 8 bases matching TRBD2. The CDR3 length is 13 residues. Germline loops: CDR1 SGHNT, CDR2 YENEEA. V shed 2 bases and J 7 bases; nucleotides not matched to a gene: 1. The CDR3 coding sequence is TGTGCCAGCAGCTTAACTAGCGGAAATGAGCAGTTCTTC. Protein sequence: CASSLTSGNEQFF.

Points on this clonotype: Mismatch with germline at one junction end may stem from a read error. The CDR3 spells CSATTRGRALTQYF. CDR3 DNA: TGTAGTGCTACGACTAGAGGGAGGGCCCTTACGCAGTATTTT. The genes are TRBV20-1 and TRBJ2-3; 7 nucleotides align to TRBD2. The CDR3 covers 14 residues. Germline assignment: CDR1 DFQATT and CDR2 SNEGSKA (reference sequence).

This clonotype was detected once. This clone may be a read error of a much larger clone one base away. CDR3 residues: CSVINPFGQYNEQFF. CDR3 DNA sequence: TGCAGCGTTATTAACCCGTTCGGCCAGTACAATGAGCAGTTCTTC. This sequence joins TRBV29-1 and TRBJ2-1; D unresolved. The germline V and J ends were trimmed by 5 bases and 4 bases, with 18 bases remaining between them. The CDR3 runs 15 residues. The germline V gene encodes CDR1 SQVTM and CDR2 ANQGSEA.

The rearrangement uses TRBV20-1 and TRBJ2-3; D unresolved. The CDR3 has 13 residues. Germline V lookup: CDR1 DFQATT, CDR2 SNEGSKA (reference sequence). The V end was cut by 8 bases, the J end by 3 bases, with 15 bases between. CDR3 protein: CSTKGPSTDTQYF. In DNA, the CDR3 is TGCAGTACTAAGGGCCCAAGTACAGATACGCAGTATTTT.